This T cell receptor (beta chain) was identified in a study of technical replicates of blood from a handful of donors. Data came from immunoSEQ multiplex PCR; TCRdb stores just in-frame clones and leaves some out. The sample comprises more than 65,000 clones, around 94% of which are singletons, and 0.25% rests with the top ten. Trimming took off 1 base at V and 5 bases at J, with 14 bases between the two ends. The V gene's germline CDR1 is SGHVS and CDR2 FQNEAQ. The CDR3 totals 15 residues. This chain uses TRBV7-8 with TRBJ2-5; possible D gene TRBD1, 5 bases. Sequenced sample: T cells isolated from PBMCs. The sequence was collected from a human donor in good health. The CDR3 DNA is TGTGCCAGCAGCTTAGTTAGGACAAGACCTGAGACCCAGTACTTC. Translating gives CASSLVRTRPETQYF. Variable domain in full (rest from reference TRBV7-8 and TRBJ2-5): GAGVSQSPRYKVAKRGQDVALRCDPISGHVSLFWYQQALGQGPEFLTYFQNEAQLDKSGLPSDRFFAERPEGSVSTLKIQRTQQEDSAVYLCASSLVRTRPETQYFGPGTRLLVL.